This TCR beta chain was observed in a study of OX40 agonist ivuxolimab in advanced cancers. Describing the broader study: Ivuxolimab was a fully human IgG2 agonistic monoclonal antibody targeting the costimulatory receptor OX40 (CD134). The monotherapy dose-escalation portion (N = 52 patients) of the phase I ivuxolimab trial is reported in the paper. Intravenous ivuxolimab was administered to patients every 2 weeks at six dose levels: 0.01, 0.1, 0.3, 1.5, 3 and 10 mg/kg. A male proportion of 82.7% and a mean age of 60 years, ranging from about 23 to 90, were recorded for the dose-escalation cohort. Partial responses were achieved by three dose-escalation patients, of whom one had hepatocellular carcinoma and two had cutaneous melanoma. Peripheral TCRbeta sequencing aimed to test whether ivuxolimab altered TCR sequence diversity and caused clonal T-cell expansion. Of the roughly 54 dose-escalation patients, hepatocellular carcinoma was present in 19, melanoma in approximately 15, renal cell carcinoma in 9 and head and neck cancer in 9. Prior anti-PD-1, anti-PD-L1 or anti-CTLA-4 therapy was permitted, and checkpoint inhibitors had been received by around 39% of dose-escalation patients. What the study reported, not specific to this receptor: Partial responders in the 0.1-3.0 mg/kg groups had among the lowest normalized peripheral clonal expansion, especially among CD8+ T cells. The antigen specificity of the peripheral T cells that underwent clonal expansion was not determined. Low levels of normalized T-cell clonal expansion were also shown by some nonresponding patients. After ivuxolimab, CD8+ T cells had more expanded clones than CD4+ T cells on average. At doses from 0.1 to 3.0 mg/kg, clonal expansion was seen in both CD4+ and CD8+ blood T cells between baseline and week 6.

V is reduced by 5 bases and J by 0 bases, leaving a spacing of 10 bases between them. Measured from the cysteine to the phenylalanine, the CDR3 is 14 residues long. Only CDR3 DNA is held: 42 bases, read in frame from base 1. From the germline V gene, CDR1 is SGHAT and CDR2 is FQNNGV. Patients with a history of autoimmune disease or receiving systemic immunosuppression were excluded from the trial. Peripheral blood for TCR sequencing was collected from all dose cohorts at baseline, on cycle 4 day 1, and on cycle 7 day 1. The samples were taken from a phase I, first-in-human, multicenter, open-label dose-escalation trial of ivuxolimab. The trial enrolled adults with locally advanced or metastatic head and neck squamous cell, hepatocellular, melanoma or renal cell carcinoma. Before TCR sequencing, CD4+ and CD8+ T cells were separately sorted from peripheral blood. Genomic DNA was extracted from sorted cells for sequencing of the TCRbeta CDR3 region. The immunoSEQ Assay was used to sequence the TCRbeta CDR3 regions. TCRdb provides this immuneACCESS table in a form limited to in-frame rearrangements. Some clones are lacking; in checked studies, under half of them reflect an unresolved V gene, and why the rest are absent is not known. Counted in this sample were 60,000 or so clones; about 94% of them appeared once. The ten largest clones take up less than 20% of the sample.

A remark on this clone: The antigen this receptor binds is unknown. Base qualities are missing; no much larger clone stands one base away.

The clonotype comes from an adult with an advanced solid tumor such as melanoma, head and neck, liver or kidney cancer. Source: CD4+ or CD8+ T cells sorted from blood, taken in a trial of the OX40 agonist ivuxolimab. Rearrangement joined TRBV11-2 to TRBJ1-1; no D gene is confidently identified. The CDR3 sequence is CASSLKGMNTEAFF. The sequence in DNA is TGTGCCAGCAGCCTGAAGGGAATGAACACTGAAGCTTTCTTT.